This T cell receptor beta chain was retrieved from a study of radiotherapy plus CTLA-4 blockade in lung cancer listed by TCRdb under 2018. About the study as a whole: Among enrolled patients, 15% to 20% had an objective response and 31% reached disease control. The full study reports these points: The strongest predictors of response, as reported, were early dynamic changes in blood T cell clones along with a rise in serum interferon-beta after radiation. TCR clones derived from tumors expanded in peripheral blood after treatment with radiotherapy and ipilimumab.

The study tested focal radiation therapy combined with CTLA-4 blockade (ipilimumab) in patients with chemo-refractory metastatic non-small-cell lung cancer. Libraries came from the immunoSEQ multiplex PCR assay. TCRdb retrieved this table from immuneACCESS and kept in-frame rearrangements only. Not all clones are present; in checked studies, unresolved V genes account for under half, and no reason is known for the remainder. Across this sample there are 70,000 to 95,000 clones, with around 86% seen only once. The top ten hold roughly 15% of the sample. The CDR3 holds 16 amino acids from the cysteine to the phenylalanine. Only the CDR3 portion is preserved as DNA: 48 bases, with reading frame beginning at the first base. The germline V gene yields SGDLS for CDR1 and YYNGEE for CDR2. Trimming takes 1 base from V and 3 bases from J, and the germline ends sit 15 bases apart. This clone was counted once. Its antigen is still unknown. Base qualities are not recorded, but no much larger clone differs from it by a single base.

The chain employs TRBV9 and TRBJ2-3; TRBD2 might be the D gene, on 5 matching bases. Specimen: peripheral blood, collected from a patient treated with radiotherapy plus ipilimumab. The TCR comes from a human donor with non-small cell lung cancer that progressed on radiotherapy plus ipilimumab. Here the CDR3 is given as CASSVQTSGWTDTQYF. The DNA sequence reads TGTGCCAGCAGCGTACAGACGTCGGGGTGGACAGATACGCAGTATTTT.